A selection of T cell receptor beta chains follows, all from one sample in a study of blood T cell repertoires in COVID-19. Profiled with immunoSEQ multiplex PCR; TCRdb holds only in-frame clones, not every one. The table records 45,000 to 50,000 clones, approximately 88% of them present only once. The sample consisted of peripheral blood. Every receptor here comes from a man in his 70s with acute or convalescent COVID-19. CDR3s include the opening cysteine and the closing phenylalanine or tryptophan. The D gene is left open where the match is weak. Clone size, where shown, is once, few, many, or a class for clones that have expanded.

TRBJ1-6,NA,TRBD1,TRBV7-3,CASSSRGIGSPLHF,TGTGCCAGCAGCTCCAGGGGGATAGGTTCACCCCTCCACTTT
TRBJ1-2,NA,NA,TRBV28,CASSRQFPYGYTF,TGTGCCAGCAGCCGACAGTTCCCCTATGGCTACACCTTC
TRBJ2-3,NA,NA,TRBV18,CASSPLGQPYKDTQYF,TGTGCCAGCTCACCATTGGGGCAGCCTTACAAGGATACGCAGTATTTT
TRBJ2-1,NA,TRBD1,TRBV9,CASSVEGTGSEQFF,TGTGCCAGCAGCGTAGAAGGGACAGGGTCTGAGCAGTTCTTC
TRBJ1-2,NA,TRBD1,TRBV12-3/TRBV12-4,CASREGQGKGYTF,TGTGCCAGCAGAGAGGGACAGGGGAAAGGCTACACCTTC
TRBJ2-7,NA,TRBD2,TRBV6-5,CASSRRGAYEQYF,TGTGCCAGCAGTCGGCGGGGGGCCTACGAGCAGTACTTC
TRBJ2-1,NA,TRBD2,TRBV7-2,CASSFLAGLIYNEQFF,TGTGCCAGCAGCTTTCTAGCGGGCCTTATATACAATGAGCAGTTCTTC
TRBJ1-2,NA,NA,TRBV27,CASSLVGSASGYTF,TGTGCCAGCAGTTTGGTAGGGAGCGCGAGCGGCTACACCTTC
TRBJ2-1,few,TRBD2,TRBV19,CASSIDRGLAGGGEQFF,TGTGCCAGTAGTATAGATCGGGGACTAGCGGGAGGCGGTGAGCAGTTCTTC
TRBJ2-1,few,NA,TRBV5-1,CASSPLVQGNEQFF,TGCGCCAGCAGCCCCCTGGTACAGGGCAATGAGCAGTTCTTC
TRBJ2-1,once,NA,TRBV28,CASSLANEQFF,TGTGCCAGCAGTTTGGCCAATGAGCAGTTCTTC
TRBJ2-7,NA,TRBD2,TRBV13,CASSPQRREGHNEQYF,TGTGCCAGCAGCCCCCAAAGGCGGGAGGGCCACAACGAGCAGTACTTC
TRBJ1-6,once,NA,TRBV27,CASCPHTAASPLHF,TGTGCCAGCTGCCCCCACACCGCCGCTTCACCCCTCCACTTT
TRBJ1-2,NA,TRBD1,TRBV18,CASSPGAGGNYGYTF,TGTGCCAGCTCACCAGGGGCAGGGGGGAACTATGGCTACACCTTC
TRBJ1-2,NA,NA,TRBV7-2,CASSLEDRGSYGYTF,TGTGCCAGCAGCTTAGAGGACAGAGGGTCCTATGGCTACACCTTC
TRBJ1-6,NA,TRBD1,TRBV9,CASSVDRGLNSPLHF,TGTGCCAGCAGCGTTGACAGGGGCCTTAATTCACCCCTCCACTTT
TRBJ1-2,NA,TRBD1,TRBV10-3,CAISGRTGYGYTF,TGTGCCATCAGTGGGCGGACAGGCTATGGCTACACCTTC
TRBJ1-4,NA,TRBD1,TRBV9,CASSATGQNEKLFF,TGTGCCAGCAGCGCTACGGGACAGAATGAAAAACTGTTTTTT
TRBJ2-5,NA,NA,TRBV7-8,CASSLTEDSRGQYF,TGTGCCAGCAGCTTGACCGAAGACTCCCGGGGCCAGTACTTC
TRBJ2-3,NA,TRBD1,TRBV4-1,CASSQSIPSGQGRTDTQYF,TGCGCCAGCAGCCAAAGTATACCCTCGGGACAGGGCCGCACAGATACGCAGTATTTT
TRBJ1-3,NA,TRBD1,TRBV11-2,CASSVVRGTGNTIYF,TGTGCCAGCAGCGTAGTCAGGGGGACTGGAAACACCATATATTTT
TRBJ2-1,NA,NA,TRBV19,CASSISWGRGDNEQFF,TGTGCCAGTAGTATAAGTTGGGGAAGGGGCGACAATGAGCAGTTCTTC
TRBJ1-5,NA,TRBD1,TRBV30,CAWSGIGQVRPQHF,TGTGCCTGGAGTGGGATCGGACAGGTCCGGCCCCAGCATTTT
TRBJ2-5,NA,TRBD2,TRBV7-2,CASSLVDLAVYQETQYF,TGTGCCAGCAGCTTGGTGGACCTAGCGGTGTACCAAGAGACCCAGTACTTC
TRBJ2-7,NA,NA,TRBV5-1,CASTPTGGPYEQYF,TGCGCCAGCACCCCAACCGGGGGGCCCTACGAGCAGTACTTC
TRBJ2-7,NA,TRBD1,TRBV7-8,CASSRKVGQESYEQYF,TGTGCCAGCAGCCGTAAAGTGGGACAGGAGTCCTACGAGCAGTACTTC
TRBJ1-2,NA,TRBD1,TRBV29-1,CSVVGTDYGYTF,TGCAGCGTTGTAGGGACAGACTATGGCTACACCTTC
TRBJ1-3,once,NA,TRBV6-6,CASNSWSFSGNTIYF,TGTGCCAGTAATAGCTGGTCCTTCTCTGGAAACACCATATATTTT
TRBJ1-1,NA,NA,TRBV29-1,CSGDRTGDTEAFF,TGCAGCGGCGACAGGACCGGGGACACTGAAGCTTTCTTT
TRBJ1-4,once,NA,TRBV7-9,CASSPDSGNEKLFF,TGTGCCAGCAGCCCGGACAGCGGTAATGAAAAACTGTTTTTT